This TCR beta chain was captured by sequencing in a study of T cell responses to AZD1222 COVID-19 vaccine (dated by TCRdb to the early 2020s). Notes on the research overall: TCR sequencing was performed for about 250 trial participants, of whom about 210 were given two doses of AZD1222 and roughly 25 were given two doses of MenACWY control vaccine. Enrollment into the trials was organized by age into subgroups of 18-55, 56-69 and 70-plus years, and those subgroups contained about 160, 30 and 59 TCR-sequenced participants, respectively. The paper as a whole reports these results and caveats: The whole spike protein was spanned by vaccine-associated CD4 TCRs, and dominant responses were seen in regions 160-218 and 743-854. Nearly half of unique spike-specific TCRs reportedly recognized epitopes outside regions mutated in the B.1.351 and B.1.1.7 variants. After two AZD1222 doses, spike-specific TCR breadth and depth were significantly higher than at day 0 and than in MenACWY recipients. Conclusions about previously exposed vaccinees are limited because only a handful of AZD1222 recipients were SARS-CoV-2 seropositive at baseline. No day 14 peak-response samples were available, so repertoires were characterized only after the peak T cell response. The 56-69-year group was small, and its depth increase did not reach significance, likely because of low power. Participants were mostly white British and included more females than males, and it was suggested by the authors that clonal diversity may have been underestimated.

The time point label here, explained by the study, means: about 28 days (+/-7) after the second vaccine dose. The treatment or condition label here, explained by the study, means: meningococcal conjugate vaccine given as trial control. Vaccinee samples came from UK trials COV001 and COV002, including a single-blind randomized controlled phase 2/3 trial of AZD1222 (ChAdOx1 nCoV-19) in healthy adults. For TCRbeta chain sequencing, PBMC samples from trial participants were taken at day 0 and at day 28 after the second dose. The CDR3 regions of human TCRbeta chains were subjected to immunosequencing. Regarding the original processing steps: Repertoire TCRs were matched against a reference library of SARS-CoV-2-specific TCRs generated with the MIRA antigen-specificity platform. Breadth was defined as the fraction of unique TCRs that were SARS-CoV-2-associated, and depth was defined as the fraction of total T cells that were SARS-CoV-2-associated. Each spike-specific TCR was assigned to its reactive spike region and to a CD4 or CD8 class using the MIRA data. Log10-transformed breadth and depth values were compared by one-way ANOVA with Sidak's multiple comparisons tests. This is the immuneACCESS table as TCRdb keeps it, with only in-frame sequences that have V and J called. A part of the clones is gone; compared with another copy, unresolved V genes explain less than half, and the rest is unexplained. D and trimming were read from the DNA, whereas the V and J calls and clone size are those reported in that table. This sample comprises 200,000 to 250,000 clones, roughly 94% of them detected only once. Jointly, the top ten make up approximately 1.5% of the sample.

A word on this clone: The target of this receptor is not known. No base quality values were provided; no much bigger clone lies one nucleotide off.

The sequencing used peripheral blood, collected 28 days after the second dose of the MenACWY control vaccine. The TCR sequence derives from an adult who received the MenACWY meningococcal vaccine as a control.

The CDR3 protein sequence reads: CASSPSEWGRNQPQHF. DNA sequence: TGTGCCAGCAGTCCCTCGGAGTGGGGTCGCAATCAGCCCCAGCATTTT. The V and J genes are TRBV28 and TRBJ1-5; no confident D gene assignment can be made. Trimming takes 5 bases from V and 2 bases from J, and the germline ends sit 16 bases apart. Spanning cysteine to phenylalanine, the CDR3 consists of 16 amino acids. Solely the CDR3 DNA is kept, with 48 bases framed from the first base. Per the germline V gene, MDHEN is the CDR1 and SYDVKM is the CDR2.